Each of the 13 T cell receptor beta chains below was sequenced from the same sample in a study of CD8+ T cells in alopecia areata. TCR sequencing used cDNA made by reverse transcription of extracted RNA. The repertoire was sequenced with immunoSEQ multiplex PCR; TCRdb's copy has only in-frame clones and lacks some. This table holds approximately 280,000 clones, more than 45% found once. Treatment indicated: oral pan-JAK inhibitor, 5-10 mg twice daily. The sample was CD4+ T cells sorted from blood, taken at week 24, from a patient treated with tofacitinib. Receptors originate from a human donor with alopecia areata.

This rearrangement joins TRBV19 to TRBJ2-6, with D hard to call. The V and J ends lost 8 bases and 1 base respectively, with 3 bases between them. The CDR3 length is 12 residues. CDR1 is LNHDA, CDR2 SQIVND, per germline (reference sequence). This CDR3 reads CASSSGANVLTF. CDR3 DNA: TGTGCCAGTTCTTCTGGGGCCAACGTCCTGACTTTC. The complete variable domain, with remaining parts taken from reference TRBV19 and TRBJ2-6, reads DGGITQSPKYLFRKEGQNVTLSCEQNLNHDAMYWYRQDPGQGLRLIYYSQIVNDFQKGDIAEGYSVSREKKESFPLTVTSAQKNPTAFYLCASSSGANVLTFGAGSRLTVL.

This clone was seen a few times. The CDR3 DNA sequence: TGTGCCAGCAGTGAATTGGGCAGAGAGGGCTATGGCTACACCTTC. Translated, it gives CASSELGREGYGYTF. The chain joins TRBV25-1 to TRBJ1-2; no definite D call. This CDR3 region has 15 residues. V was pared by 1 base and J by 4 bases, with 13 bases between. Looked up from germline, CDR1 is MGHDK and CDR2 is SYGVNS.

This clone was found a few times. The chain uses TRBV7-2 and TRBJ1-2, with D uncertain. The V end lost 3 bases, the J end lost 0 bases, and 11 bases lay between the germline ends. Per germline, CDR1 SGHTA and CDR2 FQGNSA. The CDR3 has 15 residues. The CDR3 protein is CASSLTARANYGYTF. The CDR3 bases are TGTGCCAGCAGCTTGACGGCGCGGGCTAACTATGGCTACACCTTC.

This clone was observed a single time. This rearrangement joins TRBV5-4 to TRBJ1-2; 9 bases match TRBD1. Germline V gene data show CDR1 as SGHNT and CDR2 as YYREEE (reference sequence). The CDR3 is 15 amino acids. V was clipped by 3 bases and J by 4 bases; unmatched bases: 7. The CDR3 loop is CASSSGQGLFYGYTF. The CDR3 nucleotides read TGTGCCAGCAGCTCCGGACAGGGGTTGTTCTATGGCTACACCTTC. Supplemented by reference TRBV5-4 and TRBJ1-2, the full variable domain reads ETGVTQSPTHLIKTRGQQVTLRCSSQSGHNTVSWYQQALGQGPQFIFQYYREEENGRGNFPPRFSGLQFPNYSSELNVNALELDDSALYLCASSSGQGLFYGYTFGSGTRLTVV.

As DNA, the CDR3 is TGTGCCAGCAGCTTGGACAGTTGGGCCTACGAGCAGTACTTC. Amino acids: CASSLDSWAYEQYF. This rearrangement joins TRBV5-6 to TRBJ2-7, with unresolved D. Looked up from germline, CDR1 is SGHDT and CDR2 is YYEEEE. Between the trimmed V and J ends, which lost 0 bases and 2 bases, there was a span of 9 bases. The CDR3 runs 14 residues.

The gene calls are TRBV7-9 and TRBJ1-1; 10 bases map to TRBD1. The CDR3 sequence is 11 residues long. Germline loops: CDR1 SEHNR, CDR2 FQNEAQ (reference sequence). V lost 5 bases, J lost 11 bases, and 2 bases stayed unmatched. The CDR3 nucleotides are TGTGCCAGCAGCAGACAGGGGGCGGCTTTCTTT. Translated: CASSRQGAAFF.

Here the CDR3 reads CASSLGSDTEAFF. CDR3 nucleotide sequence: TGCGCCAGCAGCTTGGGTTCGGATACTGAAGCTTTCTTT. V usage is TRBV5-1 and J usage is TRBJ1-1; D not resolved. This CDR3 region has 13 residues. V was trimmed by 0 bases and J by 5 bases, leaving 8 bases between them. Germline V gives CDR1 SGHRS, CDR2 YFSETQ.

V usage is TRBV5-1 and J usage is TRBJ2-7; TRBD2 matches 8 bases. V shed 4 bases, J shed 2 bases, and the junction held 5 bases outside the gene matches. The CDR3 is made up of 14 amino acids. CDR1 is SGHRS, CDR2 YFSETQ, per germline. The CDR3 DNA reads TGCGCCAGCAGCCCCGGGGGGGGAGCCTACGAGCAGTACTTC. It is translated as CASSPGGGAYEQYF.

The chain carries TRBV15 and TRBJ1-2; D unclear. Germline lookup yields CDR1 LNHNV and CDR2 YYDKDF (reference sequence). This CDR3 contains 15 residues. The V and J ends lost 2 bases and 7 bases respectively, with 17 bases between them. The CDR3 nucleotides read TGTGCCACCAGCAGACTACCCCCACCGGAACTTGGCTACACCTTC. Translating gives CATSRLPPPELGYTF.

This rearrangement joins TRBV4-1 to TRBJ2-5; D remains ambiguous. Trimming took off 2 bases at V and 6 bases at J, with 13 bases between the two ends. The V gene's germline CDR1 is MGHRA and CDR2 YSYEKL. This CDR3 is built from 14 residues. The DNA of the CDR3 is TGCGCCAGCAGCCAACCTAGGATCGCAAAGACCCAGTACTTC. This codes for CASSQPRIAKTQYF.

CDR3 region: CASSVVGRGDSPLHF. The CDR3 DNA reads as TGTGCCAGCAGCGTAGTGGGGAGGGGTGATTCACCCCTCCACTTT. The chain links TRBV9 to TRBJ1-6, with D possibly matching TRBD1 (5 bases). The germline V gene encodes CDR1 SGDLS and CDR2 YYNGEE. V was pared by 0 bases and J by 8 bases, with 12 bases between. CDR3 length: 15 residues. Supplemented by reference TRBV9 and TRBJ1-6, the full variable domain reads DSGVTQTPKHLITATGQRVTLRCSPRSGDLSVYWYQQSLDQGLQFLIQYYNGEERAKGNILERFSAQQFPDLHSELNLSSLELGDSALYFCASSVVGRGDSPLHFGNGTRLTVT.

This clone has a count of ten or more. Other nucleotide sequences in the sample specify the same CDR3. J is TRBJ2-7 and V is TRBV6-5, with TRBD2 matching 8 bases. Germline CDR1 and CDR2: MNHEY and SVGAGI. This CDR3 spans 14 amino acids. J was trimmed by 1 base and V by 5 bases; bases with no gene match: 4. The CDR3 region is CASSRTGGSYEQYF. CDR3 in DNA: TGTGCCAGCAGTCGGACGGGGGGGTCCTACGAGCAGTACTTC.

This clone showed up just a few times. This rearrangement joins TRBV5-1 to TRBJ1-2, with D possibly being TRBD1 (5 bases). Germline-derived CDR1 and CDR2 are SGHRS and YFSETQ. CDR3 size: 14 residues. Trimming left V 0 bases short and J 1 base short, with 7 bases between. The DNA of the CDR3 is TGCGCCAGCAGCTTGGACGGGGGTAACTATGGCTACACCTTC. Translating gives CASSLDGGNYGYTF. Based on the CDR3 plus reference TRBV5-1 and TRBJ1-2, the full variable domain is KAGVTQTPRYLIKTRGQQVTLSCSPISGHRSVSWYQQTPGQGLQFLFEYFSETQRNKGNFPGRFSGRQFSNSRSEMNVSTLELGDSALYLCASSLDGGNYGYTFGSGTRLTVV.